This is a list of T cell receptor beta chains from one sample in a study of molecular identifiers for immune sequencing clone quantification. MiXCR, run by TCRdb on the PCR reads, gives a single entry per CDR3 protein. Among a few hundred thousand distinct CDR3 sequences listed, about 22% were seen once. The material sequenced was naive CD8+ T cells from blood, with Jurkat cell RNA spiked in. Receptors originate from a human donor in good health. Some libraries in this study had Jurkat cell RNA spiked in. Each CDR3 is given with its conserved first and last residue. D genes are given only for firm matches. Clone sizes are given selectively: once, few, many, or a class where the clone is expanded.

J gene	V gene	clone size	D gene	CDR3 DNA	CDR3 protein
TRBJ2-6	TRBV6-2/TRBV6-3	-	-	TGTGCCAGCAGTTACACACCCCCGGGCTCTGGGGCCAACGTCCTGACTTTC	CASSYTPPGSGANVLTF
TRBJ1-1	TRBV29-1	-	TRBD1	TGCAGCGTTGATGGACAGGACACTGAAGCTTTCTTT	CSVDGQDTEAFF
TRBJ2-1	TRBV6-6	once	TRBD1	TGTGCCGGCAGTTACTCATCCGACAGGGGGATTTACAATGAGCAGTTCTTC	CAGSYSSDRGIYNEQFF
TRBJ2-3	TRBV12-3/TRBV12-4	many	-	TGTGCCAGCAGCTCTCACGGGGGCGGCGCAGATACGCAGTATTTT	CASSSHGGGADTQYF
TRBJ1-1	TRBV2	few	TRBD1	TGTGCCAGCAGCCCGGGACAGGGTAGCGCTGAAGCTTTCTTT	CASSPGQGSAEAFF
TRBJ2-3	TRBV7-2	many	TRBD1	TGTGCCAGCAGCTACGACAGGGGGTTCTTGACAGATACGCAGTATTTT	CASSYDRGFLTDTQYF
TRBJ2-3	TRBV7-9	many	TRBD1	TGTGCCAGCAGCCATGGGACAGGACCCACAGATACGCAGTATTTT	CASSHGTGPTDTQYF
TRBJ1-5	TRBV24-1	few	-	TGTGCCACCAGTGAAACAGGGAGCAATCAGCCCCAGCATTTT	CATSETGSNQPQHF
TRBJ2-7	TRBV6-2/TRBV6-3	few	-	TGTGCCAGCAGTTACCTGACGGGGACGGGCGAGCAGTACTTC	CASSYLTGTGEQYF
TRBJ2-5	TRBV6-5	many	-	TGTGCCAGCAGTTACTCTGACTTTCAAGAGACCCAGTACTTC	CASSYSDFQETQYF
TRBJ2-4	TRBV6-4	-	TRBD1	TGTGCCAGCAGTGACGAAAGGACAGGGGTAGCCAAAAACATTCAGTACTTC	CASSDERTGVAKNIQYF
TRBJ2-2	TRBV19	-	TRBD1	TGTGCCAGTAGTATAGATGGGGGACAGGGGGAAACCGGGGAGCTGTTTTTT	CASSIDGGQGETGELFF
TRBJ2-7	TRBV25-1	many	-	TGTGCCAGCAGTGAATGGACTAACCCCGAGCAGTACTTC	CASSEWTNPEQYF
TRBJ2-7	TRBV29-1	many	TRBD1	TGCAGCGTAGCCGGGACAGGGACCCTGGGCGAGCAGTACTTC	CSVAGTGTLGEQYF
TRBJ1-1	TRBV12-3/TRBV12-4	-	-	TGTGCCAGCAGTTTGGGGATCGACACTGAAGCTTTCTTT	CASSLGIDTEAFF
TRBJ2-7	TRBV6-5	many	-	TGTGCCAGCAGTTACTCCGTCTCCTACGAGCAGTACTTC	CASSYSVSYEQYF
TRBJ2-7	TRBV5-6	-	TRBD2	TGTGCCAGCAGCTTGGTTCTAGCGGGGGCCTACAAGCAGTACTTC	CASSLVLAGAYKQYF